These 13 T cell receptor beta chains originate from one sample sequenced in a study of blood T cell repertoires in COVID-19. Using immunoSEQ multiplex PCR, the repertoire was profiled, and TCRdb retains in-frame clones only, with some absent. The sample lists over 200,000 clones, over 65% seen once, with about 3.5% in the top ten. Sequenced: peripheral blood. These receptors were obtained from a woman aged 80 or over with acute or convalescent COVID-19.

This chain links TRBV19 with TRBJ1-6; 7 positions agree with TRBD1. The length of the CDR3 is 14 residues. Germline V gives CDR1 LNHDA, CDR2 SQIVND (reference sequence). The trim removed 1 base at V and 7 bases at J, leaving 1 base unmatched. The CDR3 DNA is TGTGCCAGTAGTATAGTGGGACAGAATTCACCCCTCCACTTT. This translates into CASSIVGQNSPLHF.

This clone was seen a single time. The V gene is TRBV13, the J gene TRBJ2-2; unclear D gene. The CDR3 is 15 amino acids. V was trimmed by 5 bases and J by 2 bases, leaving 12 bases between them. Germline V CDR1 and CDR2: PRHDT, FYEKMQ (reference sequence). Here the CDR3 reads CASSPDGRNTGELFF. The CDR3 DNA sequence: TGTGCCAGCAGCCCAGATGGCAGAAACACCGGGGAGCTGTTTTTT.

The genes are TRBV6-6 and TRBJ1-6, with D maybe TRBD1 (5 bases). In germline, CDR1 is MNHNY, CDR2 SVGAGI (reference sequence). This CDR3 is built from 17 residues. Trimming took 5 bases from V and 2 from J, leaving 16 bases between them. Here the CDR3 DNA reads TGTGCCAGCAGTCTCACGGGGGGGAAAACCTATAATTCACCCCTCCACTTT. This codes for CASSLTGGKTYNSPLHF.

The chain combines TRBV18 with TRBJ2-5; D unresolved. The CDR3 consists of 14 residues. CDR1 and CDR2 from the germline V gene are KGHSH and LQKENI. The ends were cut back, 4 bases at V and 3 bases at J, with 12 bases in the middle. In DNA, the CDR3 is TGTGCCAGCTCACTCGGCGCGGCTGAAGAGACCCAGTACTTC. Amino acid sequence: CASSLGAAEETQYF.

This chain joins TRBV5-1 and TRBJ1-1; D uncertain. Germline V gene data show CDR1 as SGHRS and CDR2 as YFSETQ. CDR3 length: 14 amino acids. Trimming cost V 1 base and J 3 bases, with 10 bases left between them. DNA of the CDR3: TGCGCCAGCAGCTTGAATTGGAGGGACACTGAAGCTTTCTTT. It is translated as CASSLNWRDTEAFF.

This sequence joins TRBV5-6 and TRBJ1-2, with D possibly matching TRBD1 (5 bases). Per germline, CDR1 SGHDT and CDR2 YYEEEE. This CDR3 is 13 amino acids long. Trimming stripped 3 bases from V and 2 bases from J, with 8 bases between. Here the CDR3 reads CASSWGENYGYTF. CDR3 sequence (DNA): TGTGCCAGCAGCTGGGGGGAAAACTATGGCTACACCTTC.

The V call is TRBV2, the J call TRBJ1-1, with a weak D call TRBD1 (5 bases). V lost 7 bases and J 1 base, leaving 10 bases between the germline ends. Germline CDR1 is SNHLY and CDR2 is FYNNEI. The CDR3 is 13 amino acids. CDR3 sequence reads: CASKDTQNTEAFF. Here the CDR3 DNA reads TGTGCCAGCAAGGACACACAGAACACTGAAGCTTTCTTT.

V and J are TRBV3-1 (or the pseudogene TRBV3-2) and TRBJ1-3; D gene unclear. Trimming took off 1 base at V and 4 bases at J, with 5 bases between the two ends. In germline, CDR1 is LGHDT, CDR2 YNNKEL (reference sequence). CDR3 size: 13 residues. CDR3 sequence: CASSQASGNTIYF. CDR3 coding DNA: TGTGCCAGCAGCCAAGCCTCCGGAAACACCATATATTTT.

Only a few counts were recorded for this clone. V is TRBV6-6 and J is TRBJ2-7; 7 bases fit TRBD2. V lost 7 bases and J lost 0; bases outside the gene matches: 9. The CDR3 has 15 amino acids. Germline-derived CDR1 and CDR2 are MNHNY and SVGAGI (reference sequence). As DNA, the CDR3 is TGTGCCAGCACCATGGGCGGGGGTTCCTCCTACGAGCAGTACTTC. It encodes CASTMGGGSSYEQYF.

The sample holds a few counts of this clone. This sequence joins TRBV5-1 and TRBJ1-5; no reliable D call. V dropped 1 base and J dropped 3 bases, with 14 bases sitting between them. The CDR3 is made up of 16 amino acids. Germline assignment: CDR1 SGHRS and CDR2 YFSETQ. The CDR3 protein is CASSLTFRQVNQPQHF. The CDR3 nucleotides are TGCGCCAGCAGCTTGACTTTCCGTCAGGTCAATCAGCCCCAGCATTTT.

This clone showed up just once. The chain combines TRBV2 with TRBJ2-1; D is perhaps TRBD2 (6 bases). The CDR3 is made up of 13 amino acids. V lost 10 bases and J lost 0, with 10 bases in between. CDR1 is SNHLY, CDR2 FYNNEI, per germline. Here the CDR3 reads CATGGSSYNEQFF. DNA for the CDR3: TGTGCCACCGGAGGGAGCTCCTACAATGAGCAGTTCTTC.

J is TRBJ1-6 and V is TRBV30; D call uncertain. The germline gives CDR1 GTSNPN, CDR2 SVGIG (reference sequence). The CDR3 sequence is 14 residues long. The germline V and J ends were trimmed by 0 bases and 9 bases, with 12 bases remaining between them. The CDR3 DNA sequence: TGTGCCTGGAGTGTACTAAGTGGCAGTTCACCCCTCCACTTT. It yields the protein CAWSVLSGSSPLHF.

This chain links TRBV5-1 with TRBJ2-2, with 10 bases fitting TRBD2. J gave up 3 bases and V 0 bases, and 14 bases lay outside the gene matches. Germline V gene sequence: CDR1 SGHRS, CDR2 YFSETQ. The CDR3 is made up of 20 amino acids. The CDR3 protein is CASSLASRLAGEWDTGELFF. CDR3 nucleotide sequence: TGCGCCAGCAGCTTGGCCAGTCGGCTAGCGGGAGAGTGGGACACCGGGGAGCTGTTTTTT.